This T cell receptor (beta chain) is from a study of T cell repertoires in cytomegalovirus infection. Overall study results and limits: CMV-specific HLA-C-restricted TCR beta clonotypes dominated the ex vivo response.

TCRdb used MiXCR to reprocess the reads, holding one entry per CDR3 protein. Among over 100,000 distinct CDR3 sequences, about 30% were seen once, and the ten largest hold 80% to 90%. Trimming removed 3 bases from V and 6 bases from J, with 12 bases in between. The CDR3 is 14 residues long. CDR1 and CDR2 from the germline V gene are MNHEY and SMNVEV (reference sequence). About this clonotype: Its specificity is not known.

J is TRBJ1-5 and V is TRBV27, with D possibly matching TRBD1 (6 bases). The receptor's source is a human donor in good health (CMV status not recorded). Some clones in this sample may be carry-over from other donors' samples. Specimen: CD8+ T cells from cultured PBMCs, collected from culture after CMV antigen stimulation. The CDR3 DNA reads TGTGCCAGCAGTTTGGGGGGGGCTACTCAGCCCCAGCATTTT. This codes for CASSLGGATQPQHF.